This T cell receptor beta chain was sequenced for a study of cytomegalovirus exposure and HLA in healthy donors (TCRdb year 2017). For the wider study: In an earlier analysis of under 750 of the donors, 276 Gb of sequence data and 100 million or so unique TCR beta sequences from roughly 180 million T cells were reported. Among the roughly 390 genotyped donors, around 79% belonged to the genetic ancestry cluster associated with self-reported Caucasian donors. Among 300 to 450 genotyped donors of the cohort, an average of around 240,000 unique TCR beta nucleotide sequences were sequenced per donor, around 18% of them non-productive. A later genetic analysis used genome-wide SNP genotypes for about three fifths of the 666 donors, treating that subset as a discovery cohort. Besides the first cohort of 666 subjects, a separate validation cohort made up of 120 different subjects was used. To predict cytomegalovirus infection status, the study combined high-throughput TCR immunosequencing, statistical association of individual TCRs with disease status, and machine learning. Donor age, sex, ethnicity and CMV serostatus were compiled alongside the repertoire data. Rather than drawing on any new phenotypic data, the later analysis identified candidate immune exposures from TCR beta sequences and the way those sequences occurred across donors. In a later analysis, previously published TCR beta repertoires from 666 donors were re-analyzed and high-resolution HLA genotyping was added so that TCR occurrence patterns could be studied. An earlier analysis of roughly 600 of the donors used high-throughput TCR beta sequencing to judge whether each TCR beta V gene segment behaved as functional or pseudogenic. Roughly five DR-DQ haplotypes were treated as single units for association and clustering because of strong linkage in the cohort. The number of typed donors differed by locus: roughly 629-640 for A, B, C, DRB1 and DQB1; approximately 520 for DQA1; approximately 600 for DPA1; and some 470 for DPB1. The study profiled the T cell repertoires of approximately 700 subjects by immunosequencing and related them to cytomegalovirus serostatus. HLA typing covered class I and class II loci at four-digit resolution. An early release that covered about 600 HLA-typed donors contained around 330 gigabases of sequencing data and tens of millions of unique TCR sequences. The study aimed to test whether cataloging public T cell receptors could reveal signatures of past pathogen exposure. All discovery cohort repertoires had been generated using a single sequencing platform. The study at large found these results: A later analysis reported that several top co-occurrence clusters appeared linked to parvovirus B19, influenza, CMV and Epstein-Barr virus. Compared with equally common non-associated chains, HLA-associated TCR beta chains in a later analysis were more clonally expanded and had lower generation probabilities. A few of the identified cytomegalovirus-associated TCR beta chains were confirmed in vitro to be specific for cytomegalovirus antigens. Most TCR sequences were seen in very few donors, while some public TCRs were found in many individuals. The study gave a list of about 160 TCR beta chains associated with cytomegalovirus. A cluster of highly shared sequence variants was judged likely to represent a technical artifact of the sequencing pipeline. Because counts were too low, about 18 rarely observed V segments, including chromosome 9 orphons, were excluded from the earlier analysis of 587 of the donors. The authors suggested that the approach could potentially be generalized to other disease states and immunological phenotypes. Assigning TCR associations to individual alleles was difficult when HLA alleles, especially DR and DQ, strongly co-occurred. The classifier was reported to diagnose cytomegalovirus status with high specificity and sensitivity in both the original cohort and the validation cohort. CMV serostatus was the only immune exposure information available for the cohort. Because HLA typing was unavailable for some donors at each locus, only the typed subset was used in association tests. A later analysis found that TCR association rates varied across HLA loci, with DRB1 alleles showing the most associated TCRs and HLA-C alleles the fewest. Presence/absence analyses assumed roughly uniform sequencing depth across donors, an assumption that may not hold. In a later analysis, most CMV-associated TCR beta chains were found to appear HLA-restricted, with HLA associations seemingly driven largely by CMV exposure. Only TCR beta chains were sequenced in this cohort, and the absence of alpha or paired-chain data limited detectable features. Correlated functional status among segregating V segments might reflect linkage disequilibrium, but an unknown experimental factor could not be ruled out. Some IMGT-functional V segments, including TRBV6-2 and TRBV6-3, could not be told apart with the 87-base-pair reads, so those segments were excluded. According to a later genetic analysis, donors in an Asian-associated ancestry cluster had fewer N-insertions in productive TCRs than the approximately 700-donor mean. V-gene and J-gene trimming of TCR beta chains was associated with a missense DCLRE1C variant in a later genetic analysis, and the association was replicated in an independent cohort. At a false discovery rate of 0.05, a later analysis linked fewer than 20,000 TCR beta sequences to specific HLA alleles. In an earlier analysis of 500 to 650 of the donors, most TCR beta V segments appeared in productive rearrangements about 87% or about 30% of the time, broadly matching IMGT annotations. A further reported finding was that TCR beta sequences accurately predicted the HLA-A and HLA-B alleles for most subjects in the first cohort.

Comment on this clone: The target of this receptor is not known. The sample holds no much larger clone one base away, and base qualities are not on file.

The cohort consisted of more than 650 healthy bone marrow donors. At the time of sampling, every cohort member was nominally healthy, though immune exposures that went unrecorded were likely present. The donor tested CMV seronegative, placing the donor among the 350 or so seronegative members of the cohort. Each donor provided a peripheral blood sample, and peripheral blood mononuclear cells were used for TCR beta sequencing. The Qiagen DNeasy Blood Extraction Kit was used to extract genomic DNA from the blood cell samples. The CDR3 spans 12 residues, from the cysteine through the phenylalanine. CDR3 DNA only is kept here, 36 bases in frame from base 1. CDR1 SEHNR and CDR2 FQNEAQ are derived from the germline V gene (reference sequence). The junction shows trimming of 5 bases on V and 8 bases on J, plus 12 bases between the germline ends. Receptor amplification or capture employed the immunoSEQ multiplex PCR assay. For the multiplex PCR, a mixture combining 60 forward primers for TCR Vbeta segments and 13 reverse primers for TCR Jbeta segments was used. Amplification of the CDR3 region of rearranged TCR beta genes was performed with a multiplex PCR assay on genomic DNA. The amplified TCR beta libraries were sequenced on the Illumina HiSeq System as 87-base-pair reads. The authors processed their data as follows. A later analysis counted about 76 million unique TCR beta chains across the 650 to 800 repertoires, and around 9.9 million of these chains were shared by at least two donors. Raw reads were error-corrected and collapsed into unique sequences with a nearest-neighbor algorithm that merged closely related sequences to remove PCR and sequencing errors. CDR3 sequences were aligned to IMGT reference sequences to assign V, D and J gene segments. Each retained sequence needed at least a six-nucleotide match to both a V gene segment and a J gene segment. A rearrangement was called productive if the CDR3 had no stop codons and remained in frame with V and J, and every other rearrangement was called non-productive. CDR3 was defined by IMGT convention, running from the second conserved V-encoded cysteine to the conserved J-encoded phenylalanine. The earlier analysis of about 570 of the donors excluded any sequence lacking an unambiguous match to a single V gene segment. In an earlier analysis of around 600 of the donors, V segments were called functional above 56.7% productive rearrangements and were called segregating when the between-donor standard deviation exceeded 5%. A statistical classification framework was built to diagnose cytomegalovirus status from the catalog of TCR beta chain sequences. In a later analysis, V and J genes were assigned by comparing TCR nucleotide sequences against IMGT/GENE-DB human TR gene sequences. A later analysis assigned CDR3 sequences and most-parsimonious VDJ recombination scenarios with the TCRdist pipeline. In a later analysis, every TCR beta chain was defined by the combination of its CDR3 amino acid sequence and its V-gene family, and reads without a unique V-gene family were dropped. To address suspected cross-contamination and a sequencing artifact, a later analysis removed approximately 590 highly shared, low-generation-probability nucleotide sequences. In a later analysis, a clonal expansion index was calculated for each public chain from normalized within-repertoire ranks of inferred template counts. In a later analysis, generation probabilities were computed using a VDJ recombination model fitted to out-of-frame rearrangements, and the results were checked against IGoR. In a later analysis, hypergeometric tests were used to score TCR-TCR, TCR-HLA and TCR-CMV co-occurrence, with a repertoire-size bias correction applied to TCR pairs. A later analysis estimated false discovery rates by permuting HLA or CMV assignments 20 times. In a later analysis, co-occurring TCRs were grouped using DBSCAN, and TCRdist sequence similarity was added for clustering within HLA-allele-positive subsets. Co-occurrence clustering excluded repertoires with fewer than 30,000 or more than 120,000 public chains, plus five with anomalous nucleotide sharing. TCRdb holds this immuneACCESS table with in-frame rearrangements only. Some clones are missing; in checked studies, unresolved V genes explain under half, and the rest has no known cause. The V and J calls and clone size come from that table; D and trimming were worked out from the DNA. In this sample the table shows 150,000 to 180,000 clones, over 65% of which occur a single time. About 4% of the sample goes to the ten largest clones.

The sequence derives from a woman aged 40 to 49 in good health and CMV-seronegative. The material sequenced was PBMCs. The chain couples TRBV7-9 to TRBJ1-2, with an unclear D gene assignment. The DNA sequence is TGTGCCAGCAGCCCTACAGCGGGGGGCTACACCTTC. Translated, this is CASSPTAGGYTF.